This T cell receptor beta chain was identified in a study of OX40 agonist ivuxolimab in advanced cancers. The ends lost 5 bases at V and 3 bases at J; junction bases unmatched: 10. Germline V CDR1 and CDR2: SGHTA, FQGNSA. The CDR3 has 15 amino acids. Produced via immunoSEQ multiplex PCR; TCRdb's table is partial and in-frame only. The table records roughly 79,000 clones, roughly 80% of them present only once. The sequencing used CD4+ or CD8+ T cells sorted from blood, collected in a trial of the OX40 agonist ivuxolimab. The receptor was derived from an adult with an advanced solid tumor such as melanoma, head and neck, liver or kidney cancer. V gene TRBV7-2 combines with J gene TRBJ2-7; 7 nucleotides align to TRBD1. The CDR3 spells CASSPDRAGYYEQYF. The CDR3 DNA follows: TGTGCCAGCAGCCCCGACAGGGCCGGCTACTACGAGCAGTACTTC.